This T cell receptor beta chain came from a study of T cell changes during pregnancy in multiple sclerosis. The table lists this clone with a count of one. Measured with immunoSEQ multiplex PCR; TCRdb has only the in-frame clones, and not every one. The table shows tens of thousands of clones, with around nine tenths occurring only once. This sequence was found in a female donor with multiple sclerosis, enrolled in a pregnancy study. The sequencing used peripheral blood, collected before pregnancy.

The CDR3 loop reads CASSGKAGTGGNGNQPQHF. The CDR3 DNA is TGTGCCAGTAGTGGAAAGGCCGGGACAGGGGGGAATGGCAATCAGCCCCAGCATTTT. This sequence joins TRBV19 and TRBJ1-5; 11 bases match TRBD1. Germline V gene data show CDR1 as LNHDA and CDR2 as SQIVND (reference sequence). Trimming removed 5 bases from V and 2 bases from J; junction bases left unmatched: 14. The CDR3 runs to 19 residues.